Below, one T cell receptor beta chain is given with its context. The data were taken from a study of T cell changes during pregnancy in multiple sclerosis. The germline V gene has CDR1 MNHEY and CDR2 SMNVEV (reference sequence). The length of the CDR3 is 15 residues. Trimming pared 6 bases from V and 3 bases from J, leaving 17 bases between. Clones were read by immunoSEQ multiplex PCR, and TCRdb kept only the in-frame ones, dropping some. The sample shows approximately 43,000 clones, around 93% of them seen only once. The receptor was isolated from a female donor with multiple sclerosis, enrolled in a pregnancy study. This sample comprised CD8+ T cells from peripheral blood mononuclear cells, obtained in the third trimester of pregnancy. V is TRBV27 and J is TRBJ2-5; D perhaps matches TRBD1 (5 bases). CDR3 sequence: CASSPLDRPEETQYF. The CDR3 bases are TGTGCCAGCAGCCCCCTCGACAGACCAGAAGAGACCCAGTACTTC.